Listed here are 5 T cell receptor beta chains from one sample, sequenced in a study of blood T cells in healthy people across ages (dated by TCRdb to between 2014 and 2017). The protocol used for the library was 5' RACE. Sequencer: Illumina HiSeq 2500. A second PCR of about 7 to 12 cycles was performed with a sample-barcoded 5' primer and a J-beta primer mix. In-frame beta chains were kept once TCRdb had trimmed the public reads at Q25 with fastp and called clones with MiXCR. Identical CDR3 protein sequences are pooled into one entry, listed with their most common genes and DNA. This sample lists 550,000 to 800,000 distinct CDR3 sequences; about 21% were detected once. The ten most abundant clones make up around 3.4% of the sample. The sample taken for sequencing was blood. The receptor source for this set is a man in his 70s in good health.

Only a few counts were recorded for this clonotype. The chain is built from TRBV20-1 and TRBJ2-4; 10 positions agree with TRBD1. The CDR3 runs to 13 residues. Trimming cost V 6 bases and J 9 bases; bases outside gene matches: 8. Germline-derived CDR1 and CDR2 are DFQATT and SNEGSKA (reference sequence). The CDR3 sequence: CSAVQDRGSIQYF. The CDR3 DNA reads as TGCAGTGCCGTACAGGACAGGGGGAGCATTCAGTACTTC.

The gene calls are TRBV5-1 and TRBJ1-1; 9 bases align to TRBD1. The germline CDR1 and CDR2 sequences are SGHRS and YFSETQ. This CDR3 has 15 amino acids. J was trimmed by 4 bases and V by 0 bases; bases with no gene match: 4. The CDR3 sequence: CASSLVLTGGTEAFF. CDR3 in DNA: TGCGCCAGCAGCTTGGTCTTGACAGGGGGCACTGAAGCTTTCTTT.

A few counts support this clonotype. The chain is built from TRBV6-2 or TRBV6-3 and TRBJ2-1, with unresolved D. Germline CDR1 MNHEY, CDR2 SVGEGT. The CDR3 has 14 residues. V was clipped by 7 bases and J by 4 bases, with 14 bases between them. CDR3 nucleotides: TGTGCCAGCACTCTCGCGGCGGCTTACAATGAGCAGTTCTTC. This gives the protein CASTLAAAYNEQFF.

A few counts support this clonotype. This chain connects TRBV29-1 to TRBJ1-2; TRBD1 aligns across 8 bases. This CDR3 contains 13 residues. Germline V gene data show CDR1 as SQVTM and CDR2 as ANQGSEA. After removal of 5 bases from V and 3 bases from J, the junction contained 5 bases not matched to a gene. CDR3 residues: CSVSTGAHYGYTF. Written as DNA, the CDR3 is TGCAGCGTTTCGACAGGGGCTCACTATGGCTACACCTTC.

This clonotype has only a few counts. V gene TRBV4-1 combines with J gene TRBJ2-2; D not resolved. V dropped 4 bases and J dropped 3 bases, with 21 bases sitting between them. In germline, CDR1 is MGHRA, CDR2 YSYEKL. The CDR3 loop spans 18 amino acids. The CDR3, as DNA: TGCGCCAGCAGCCGAGCGAGCCGAGGACCCTTGGACACCGGGGAGCTGTTTTTT. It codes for CASSRASRGPLDTGELFF.